This paragraph reports one TCR beta chain. These data are taken from a study of T cells in Graves' hyperthyroidism and ophthalmopathy. RNA transcripts gave rise to amplified TCR beta CDR3 regions. Primed by the HTBI set, a first-round RT-PCR was run on the TCR CDR3. Via MiXCR, TCRdb re-called the multiplex PCR reads, giving one row per CDR3 protein. The sample includes 550,000 to 700,000 distinct CDR3 sequences, around 46% of them seen just once. Per germline, CDR1 SGDLS and CDR2 YYNGEE. The CDR3 runs to 19 residues. After removal of 4 bases from V and 7 bases from J, the junction contained 25 bases not matched to a gene.

Sequenced: peripheral blood or thyroid tissue (not recorded which). This TCR was sampled from an adult woman with Graves' disease, either hyperthyroidism or ophthalmopathy (not recorded which). The chain employs TRBV9 and TRBJ2-7; 8 nucleotides match TRBD2. The CDR3 region has the DNA TGTGCCAGCAGCACCCGGGTAGCGGGGAGTAGTTCCCCTTCGCGGGAGCAGTACTTC. It encodes CASSTRVAGSSSPSREQYF.